This T cell receptor (beta chain) came from a study of siplizumab effects on memory and regulatory T cells (dated by TCRdb to the late 2010s). A note on the overall study: The study examined how the anti-CD2 antibody siplizumab affects alloreactive T-cell subsets in allogeneic mixed lymphocyte reactions built from human PBMCs. The full study reports these points: Greater diversity appeared to be present in unstimulated naive T cells than in memory T cells, and a substantial contribution to the alloresponse seemed to be made by naive cells. Because sequences below about 10^-5 frequency were poorly captured, only a minor fraction of alloreactive clones could be mapped to unstimulated subsets. Roughly 80-97% of proliferating CD4+ or CD8+ clones could not be assigned a naive or memory phenotype. Siplizumab significantly reduced the cumulative frequency of alloreactive sequences traceable to unstimulated CD4+ memory T cells. Among mappable alloreactive CD4+ clones, an average Treg-derived fraction of about 70% was observed with siplizumab, compared with less than 35% in control reactions. The suppressive function of proliferating Tregs from siplizumab cultures was not functionally confirmed.

Comment on this clone: Its antigen is unknown. Base qualities are not recorded, but no much larger clone differs from it by a single base.

Library preparation used the immunoSEQ multiplex PCR assay. The deep sequencing platform assayed about 10^5 TCR templates per sample. Genomic DNA extracted from sorted T cells was used for TCRbeta CDR3 sequencing. As for how the authors treated the data: Clonal analysis of TCRbeta CDR3 data was done in the R programming language. Unstimulated samples were compared with post-reaction CFSE-low samples to define alloreactive CD4+ and CD8+ clones. Regulatory or non-regulatory origin of alloreactive CD4+ clones was assigned by matching sequences to the sorted unstimulated Treg and non-Treg repertoires. TCRdb's version of the immuneACCESS table is confined to in-frame rearrangements and falls short of the full clone set. An unresolved V gene accounts for under half of the shortfall where checked; the remainder is of unknown origin. V and J calls and clone size follow that table, whereas D and trimming were derived from the DNA. In this sample the table shows about 69,000 clones, 88% of which occur a single time. About 1.5% of the sample comes from the top ten.

Compared with germline, V lacks 0 bases and J lacks 6 bases; bases without a gene match: 7. CDR1 and CDR2, looked up from the germline V gene (reference sequence), are LNHDA and SQIVND. Inclusive of the bounding cysteine and phenylalanine, the CDR3 is 16 residues long. Solely the CDR3 DNA is kept, with 48 bases framed from the first base. Sorted unstimulated T cells and proliferating T cells recovered from mixed lymphocyte reactions were subjected to TCRbeta CDR3 sequencing. Fresh whole blood from 9 to 10 HLA-typed healthy donors served as the source for isolating PBMCs. Unstimulated CD4+ regulatory T cells were FACS-sorted to map the origin of alloreactive clones.

The sequence joins TRBV19 to TRBJ2-7, and 11 junction bases match TRBD2. The sequence derives from a human donor in good health. The sequenced sample was Tregs sorted from blood. The CDR3 protein sequence reads: CASSIDELAGATEQYF. Read as DNA, the sequence is TGTGCCAGTAGTATAGACGAACTAGCGGGAGCAACCGAGCAGTACTTC.